This paragraph reports one TCR beta chain. This record comes from a study of blood T cell repertoires in COVID-19. Germline V gene sequence: CDR1 SGHRS, CDR2 YFSETQ. J was trimmed by 7 bases and V by 2 bases; bases with no gene match: 8. CDR3 length: 16 residues. Only in-frame clones appear in the TCRdb table, and some are missing; sequencing was by immunoSEQ multiplex PCR. This table has approximately 250,000 clones, roughly 91% appearing once. The chain is built from TRBV5-1 and TRBJ1-6, with 8 bases fitting TRBD1. The TCR comes from a woman aged 55-70 years in a cohort exposed to, infected with or recovered from COVID-19 (not recorded which). Sample: PBMCs or T cells enriched from blood (not recorded which). CDR3 in amino acids: CASSLQPGQDNSPLHF. The CDR3 nucleotides are TGCGCCAGCAGCTTACAGCCGGGACAGGACAATTCACCCCTCCACTTT.